The text below deals with one TCR beta chain. Its antigen is not known. Sequencing used immunoSEQ multiplex PCR; TCRdb keeps in-frame clones, though not all of them. The table records about 6,600 clones, less than 85% of them present only once. The sample comes from a study of chemoradiotherapy in HPV16-positive cancers. Study-level findings and limits: During treatment, candidate HPV-specific clones and E7-related motifs expanded in tumor.

V gave up 0 bases and J gave up 4 bases, with 9 bases separating them. The CDR3 is 14 amino acids. Germline lookup yields CDR1 MNHEY and CDR2 SMNVEV (reference sequence). This rearrangement joins TRBV27 to TRBJ1-1; D is unresolved. The TCR sequence derives from a human donor with HPV-associated anogenital cancer. Sequenced material: tumor tissue, taken from a patient who underwent chemoradiotherapy. CDR3 in amino acids: CASSLSGIVTEAFF. CDR3 DNA sequence: TGTGCCAGCAGTTTATCAGGCATAGTCACTGAAGCTTTCTTT.